The 13 T cell receptor beta chains below were found in one sample sequenced in a study of blood T cell repertoires in COVID-19. Clones were read by immunoSEQ multiplex PCR, and TCRdb kept only the in-frame ones, dropping some. The sample carries 95,000 to 150,000 clones, roughly 85% recorded once. The source material was peripheral blood. Receptors originate from a man aged 40-49 years with acute or convalescent COVID-19.

CDR3 bases: TGTGCCAGCTCACCACAAAGCCGGGACAGCTACGAGCAGTACTTC. Translation: CASSPQSRDSYEQYF. The chain has TRBV18 and TRBJ2-7; 7 positions match TRBD1. The CDR3 contains 15 residues. Germline CDR1 is KGHSH and CDR2 is LQKENI. The V and J ends lost 1 base and 3 bases, in that order; junction bases with no gene match: 6.

This clone has a single count. The gene calls are TRBV29-1 and TRBJ2-5; TRBD1 is a possible D gene (6 bases). The CDR3 contains 13 residues. The germline V and J ends were trimmed by 7 bases and 1 base, with 13 bases remaining between them. CDR1 and CDR2 from the germline V gene are SQVTM and ANQGSEA. CDR3 sequence (DNA): TGCAGCGCCAAACAGGGACCCCAAGAGACCCAGTACTTC. This sequence encodes CSAKQGPQETQYF.

The genes are TRBV19 and TRBJ1-5, with D uncertain. Germline CDR1 LNHDA, CDR2 SQIVND (reference sequence). Between the trimmed V and J ends, which lost 5 bases and 5 bases, there was a span of 10 bases. CDR3 length equals 13 residues. The chain's CDR3 is CASSPRAYQPQHF. The CDR3 coding sequence is TGTGCCAGTAGTCCGAGGGCATATCAGCCCCAGCATTTT.

This chain connects TRBV30 to TRBJ2-7, with 9 bases identical to TRBD1. Looked up from germline, CDR1 is GTSNPN and CDR2 is SVGIG (reference sequence). The CDR3 covers 14 residues. Trimming took 1 base from V and 4 from J; bases not matched to a gene: 5. The CDR3 spells CAWSDLDRGYEQYF. DNA of the CDR3: TGTGCCTGGAGTGACCTGGACAGGGGTTACGAGCAGTACTTC.

The chain couples TRBV10-3 to TRBJ1-2; D is possibly TRBD1 (5 bases). Looked up from germline, CDR1 is ENHRY and CDR2 is SYGVKD. V lost 2 bases to trimming and J lost 4 bases, with 14 bases between them. The CDR3 covers 15 residues. The CDR3 protein is CAISEGPGALYGYTF. In DNA, the CDR3 is TGTGCCATCAGTGAGGGGCCTGGGGCTCTCTATGGCTACACCTTC.

V is TRBV25-1 and J is TRBJ2-6; a weak D match, TRBD2 (5 bases). The germline V and J ends were trimmed by 5 bases and 1 base, with 15 bases remaining between them. The CDR3 has 17 amino acids. The germline V gene encodes CDR1 MGHDK and CDR2 SYGVNS. In DNA, the CDR3 is TGTGCCAGCAGTCAGCAGAGAACGGGGTCTGGGGCCAACGTCCTGACTTTC. Translated, it gives CASSQQRTGSGANVLTF.

This chain uses TRBV11-2 with TRBJ1-1; a possible D gene is TRBD1 (5 bases). Germline values: CDR1 SGHAT, CDR2 FQNNGV. The CDR3 runs to 13 residues. Trimming shortened V by 5 bases and J by 1 base, and 8 bases separated the two germline ends. The CDR3 loop is CASSQDKNTEAFF. The CDR3 DNA is TGTGCCAGCAGCCAGGACAAGAACACTGAAGCTTTCTTT.

This chain connects TRBV25-1 to TRBJ2-7; D remains ambiguous. Germline loops: CDR1 MGHDK, CDR2 SYGVNS. Deletions cut 3 bases from V and 3 bases from J, with 3 bases between. The CDR3 runs 11 residues. The CDR3 is CASSDNYEQYF. The CDR3 bases are TGTGCCAGCAGTGATAACTACGAGCAGTACTTC.

The chain couples TRBV5-6 to TRBJ1-2, with 10 bases lining up with TRBD1. The CDR3 contains 16 residues. After removal of 3 bases from V and 7 bases from J, the junction contained 12 bases not matched to a gene. Germline CDR1 and CDR2: SGHDT and YYEEEE. In nucleotides, the CDR3 is TGTGCCAGCAGCTCCGTCCCGGGACAGGGGTCCCTTGGCTACACCTTC. It codes for CASSSVPGQGSLGYTF.

The rearrangement joins TRBV5-1 to TRBJ1-1, with a tentative D call TRBD1 (6 bases). Germline CDR1 and CDR2: SGHRS and YFSETQ. This CDR3 contains 15 residues. V was pared by 4 bases and J by 4 bases, with 17 bases between. The CDR3 loop is CASSRDMDHRTEAFF. For the CDR3, the DNA is TGCGCCAGCAGCAGGGACATGGATCATCGCACTGAAGCTTTCTTT. The full variable domain, its missing parts supplied by reference TRBV5-1 and TRBJ1-1, is KAGVTQTPRYLIKTRGQQVTLSCSPISGHRSVSWYQQTPGQGLQFLFEYFSETQRNKGNFPGRFSGRQFSNSRSEMNVSTLELGDSALYLCASSRDMDHRTEAFFGQGTRLTVV.

The J gene is TRBJ1-1, the V gene TRBV5-1, with D perhaps matching TRBD1 (5 bases). In germline, CDR1 is SGHRS, CDR2 YFSETQ. Trimming left V 0 bases short and J 4 bases short, with 13 bases between. CDR3 length: 15 residues. CDR3 region: CASSLDQAGTTEAFF. In DNA, the CDR3 is TGCGCCAGCAGCTTGGACCAGGCGGGGACCACTGAAGCTTTCTTT.

The chain carries TRBV7-2 and TRBJ1-2; D possibly corresponds to TRBD1 (5 bases). With 1 base removed from V and 7 bases from J, the gap between germline ends came to 13 bases. This CDR3 spans 14 amino acids. CDR1 is SGHTA and CDR2 is FQGNSA in the germline V gene. CDR3: CASSLEAQVIGYTF. As DNA, the CDR3 is TGTGCCAGCAGCTTAGAAGCACAGGTTATTGGCTACACCTTC.

There are a few counts of this clone. The CDR3, as DNA: TGTGCCAGCACAGGGGTTGGGAATCAGCCCCAGCATTTT. Translated, it gives CASTGVGNQPQHF. The V gene is TRBV25-1, the J gene TRBJ1-5, with a weak D call TRBD1 (6 bases). CDR3 size: 13 residues. Germline V gives CDR1 MGHDK, CDR2 SYGVNS. Trimming removed 7 bases from V and 4 bases from J, with 11 bases in between.